The entry that follows covers one T cell receptor beta chain sequence. Its antigen remains unknown. This PCR relied on a set of 60 Vbeta primers and 13 Jbeta primers. This table comes from immunoSEQ multiplex PCR, and its TCRdb copy is limited to in-frame clones, with some not included. The sample yields more than 95,000 clones, about 80% seen once. These data originate in a study of cytomegalovirus exposure and HLA in healthy donors. Study overall: In a previous analysis, 110 million or so unique TCR beta sequences were found from 150 million to 200 million T cells. Study-wide results and limits: In an earlier analysis, productive rearrangement rates for most beta V segments clustered near 87% or 30%. It emerged from a later analysis that several of the most significant clusters appeared to be linked to common viral pathogens.

Those who donated were healthy bone marrow donors. The length of the CDR3 is 15 residues. Germline CDR1 and CDR2: SEHNR and FQNEAQ (reference sequence). Trimming removed 2 bases at V and 1 base at J, with 11 bases between. Sequenced material: PBMCs. This TCR came from a young man in good health and CMV-seronegative. The chain recombines TRBV7-9 with TRBJ2-5; D remains ambiguous. CDR3 DNA sequence: TGTGCCAGCAGCTTACTTACAGCAATCCAAGAGACCCAGTACTTC. Amino acid sequence: CASSLLTAIQETQYF.